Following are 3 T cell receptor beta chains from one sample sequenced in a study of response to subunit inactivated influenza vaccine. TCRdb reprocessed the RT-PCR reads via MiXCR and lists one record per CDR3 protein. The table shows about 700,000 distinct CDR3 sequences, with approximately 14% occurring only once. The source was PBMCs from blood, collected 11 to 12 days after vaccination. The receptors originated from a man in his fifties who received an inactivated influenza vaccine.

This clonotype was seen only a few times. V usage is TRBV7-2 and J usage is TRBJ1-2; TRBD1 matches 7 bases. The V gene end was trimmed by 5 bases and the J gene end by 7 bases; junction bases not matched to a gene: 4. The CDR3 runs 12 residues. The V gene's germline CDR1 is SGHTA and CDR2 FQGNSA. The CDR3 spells CASSPDRVGYTF. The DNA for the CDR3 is TGTGCCAGCAGCCCCGACAGGGTTGGCTACACCTTC.

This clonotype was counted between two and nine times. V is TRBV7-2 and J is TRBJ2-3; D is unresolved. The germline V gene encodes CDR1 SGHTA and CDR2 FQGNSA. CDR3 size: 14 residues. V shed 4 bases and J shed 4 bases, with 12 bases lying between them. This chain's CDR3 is CASSSLMSADTQYF. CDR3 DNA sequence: TGTGCCAGCAGCTCACTTATGTCAGCAGATACGCAGTATTTT.

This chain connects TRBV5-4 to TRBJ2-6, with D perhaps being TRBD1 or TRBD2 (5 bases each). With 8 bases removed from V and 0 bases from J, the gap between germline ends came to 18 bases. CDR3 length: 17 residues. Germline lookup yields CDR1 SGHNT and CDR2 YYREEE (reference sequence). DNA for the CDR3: TGTGCCAGGAGCCGAGGGGAGACATACTCTGGGGCCAACGTCCTGACTTTC. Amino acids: CARSRGETYSGANVLTF.